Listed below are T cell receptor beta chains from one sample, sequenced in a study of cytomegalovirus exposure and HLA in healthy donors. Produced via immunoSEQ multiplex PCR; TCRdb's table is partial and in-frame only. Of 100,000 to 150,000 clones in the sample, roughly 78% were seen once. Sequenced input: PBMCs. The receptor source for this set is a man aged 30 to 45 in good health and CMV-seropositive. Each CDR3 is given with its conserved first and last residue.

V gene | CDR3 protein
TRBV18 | CASSPYTDTQYF
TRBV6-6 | CASGLAMDTQYF
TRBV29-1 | CSVEGGTGGAYEQYF
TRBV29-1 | CSVPTGTGYGYTF
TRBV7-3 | CASSLNGGGYTEAFF
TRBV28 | CATQRTGNTEAFF
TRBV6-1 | CASIGRADSYNEQFF
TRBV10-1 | CASSEPARGGARNEQYF
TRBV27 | CASSPTYGAQQPQHF
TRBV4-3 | CASSQDLGLAGGDTQYF
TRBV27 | CASSYRGNEQFF